The sequence of this TCR beta chain was determined in a study of blood T cell repertoires in COVID-19. Turning to the study itself: Material from acute and convalescent COVID-19 was sourced from the United States, Italy and Spain. PBMCs, B-cell-depleted T cells, or T cells provided the cDNA or gDNA that made up the material.

The CDR3 is made up of 12 amino acids. V shed 10 bases and J 6 bases; nucleotides not matched to a gene: 5. Germline CDR1 is MGHDK and CDR2 is SYGVNS. In the study's own analysis: Using reference gene primer amplification, nucleated cell counts were estimated. Repertoires were generated with immunoSEQ multiplex PCR, while TCRdb's copy carries only in-frame clones and drops some. V, J and clone size were drawn from that table, and D and trimming were deduced from the DNA. The data contain 62,000 or so clones, 80% to 90% of them singletons. This receptor was identified in an older woman with acute or convalescent COVID-19. The sample comprised peripheral blood. The rearrangement uses TRBV25-1 and TRBJ1-4, with TRBD1 matching 7 bases. The CDR3 DNA reads as TGTGCCACCGGGACAGACCATGAAAAACTGTTTTTT. This encodes CATGTDHEKLFF.